This T cell receptor beta chain is drawn from a study of cytomegalovirus exposure and HLA in healthy donors. The wider study: The same platform was used for the 110 or so validation repertoires and the approximately 670 first-cohort repertoires, a later analysis reported.

V shed 1 base and J 5 bases; nucleotides not matched to a gene: 3. Per the germline V gene, CDR1 is LGHNA and CDR2 is YSLEER. The CDR3 sequence is 14 residues long. The method was immunoSEQ multiplex PCR; TCRdb's version includes in-frame clones alone and lacks a portion of them. The table has about 120,000 clones, about 91% seen once. A note on this clone: Its specificity is unknown.

Study-wide results and limits: Many donors shared some public TCRs, even though most TCR sequences were rare.

The sequence was obtained from a man aged 18 to 29 in good health and CMV-seronegative. Sequences were obtained from PBMCs. The J gene is TRBJ2-5, the V gene TRBV4-3; 8 nucleotides align to TRBD2. The DNA for the CDR3 is TGCGCCAGCAGCCAAGCGGGGGGGCCGGAGACCCAGTACTTC. It yields the protein CASSQAGGPETQYF.